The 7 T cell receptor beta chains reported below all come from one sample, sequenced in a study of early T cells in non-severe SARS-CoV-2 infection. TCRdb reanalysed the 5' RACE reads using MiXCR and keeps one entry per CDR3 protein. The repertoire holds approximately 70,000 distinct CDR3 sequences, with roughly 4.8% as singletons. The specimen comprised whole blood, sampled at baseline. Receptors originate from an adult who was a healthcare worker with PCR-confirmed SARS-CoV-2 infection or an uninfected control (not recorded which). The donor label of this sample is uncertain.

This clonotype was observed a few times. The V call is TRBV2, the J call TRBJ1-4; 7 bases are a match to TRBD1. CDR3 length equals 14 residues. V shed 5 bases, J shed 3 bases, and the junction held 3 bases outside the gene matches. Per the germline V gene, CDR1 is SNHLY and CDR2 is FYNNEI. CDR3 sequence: CASSYRGPNEKLFF. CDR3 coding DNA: TGTGCCAGCAGTTACAGGGGACCTAATGAAAAACTGTTTTTT.

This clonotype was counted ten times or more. CDR3 DNA: TGTGCCAGCAGCCGACCACAGGGTAACCCTAACTATGGCTACACCTTC. Residues: CASSRPQGNPNYGYTF. The chain links TRBV12-3 or TRBV12-4 to TRBJ1-2, with D tentatively TRBD1 (6 bases). The CDR3 runs 16 residues. V lost 6 bases and J lost 0, with 17 bases in between.

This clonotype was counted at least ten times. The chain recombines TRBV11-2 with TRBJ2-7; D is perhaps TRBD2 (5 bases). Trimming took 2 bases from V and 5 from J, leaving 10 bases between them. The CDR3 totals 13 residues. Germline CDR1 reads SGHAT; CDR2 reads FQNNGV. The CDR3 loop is CASSLRGNHEQYF. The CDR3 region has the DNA TGTGCCAGCAGCTTACGGGGTAACCACGAGCAGTACTTC.

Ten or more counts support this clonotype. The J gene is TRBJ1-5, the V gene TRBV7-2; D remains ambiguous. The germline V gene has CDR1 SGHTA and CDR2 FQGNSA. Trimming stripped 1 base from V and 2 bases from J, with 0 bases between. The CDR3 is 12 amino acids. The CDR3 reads CASSLGNQPQHF. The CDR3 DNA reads TGTGCCAGCAGCTTAGGCAATCAGCCCCAGCATTTT.

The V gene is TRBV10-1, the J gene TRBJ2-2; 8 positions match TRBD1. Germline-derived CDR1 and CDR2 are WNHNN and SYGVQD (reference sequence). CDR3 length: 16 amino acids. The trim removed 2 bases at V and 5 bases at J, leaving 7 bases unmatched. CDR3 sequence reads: CASSEQGAMQTGELFF. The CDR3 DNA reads TGCGCCAGCAGTGAGCAGGGGGCAATGCAAACCGGGGAGCTGTTTTTT.

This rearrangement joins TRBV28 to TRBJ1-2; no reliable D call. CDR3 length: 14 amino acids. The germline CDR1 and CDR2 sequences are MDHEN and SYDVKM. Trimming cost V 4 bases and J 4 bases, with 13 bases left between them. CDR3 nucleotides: TGTGCCAGCAGTTCCGTGCTCTGGGCCTATGGCTACACCTTC. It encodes CASSSVLWAYGYTF.

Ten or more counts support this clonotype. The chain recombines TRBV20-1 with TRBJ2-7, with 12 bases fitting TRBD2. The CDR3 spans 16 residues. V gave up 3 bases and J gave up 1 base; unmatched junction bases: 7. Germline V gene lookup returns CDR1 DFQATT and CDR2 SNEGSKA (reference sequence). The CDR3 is CSASLAGGPESYEQYF. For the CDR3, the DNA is TGCAGTGCTAGTCTAGCGGGGGGGCCGGAATCCTACGAGCAGTACTTC.